The rows below give T cell receptor beta chains drawn from one sample of a study of shared clonotypes between healthy human individuals. The protocol was immunoSEQ multiplex PCR, while the TCRdb copy is restricted to in-frame clones and leaves out a portion. The sample records about 2.1 million clones, around 95% being singletons. The specimen was naive CD8+ T cells from PBMCs. Every receptor here comes from a man younger than 35 in good health. Some clones in this sample may be carry-over from other donors' samples. CDR3s include the opening cysteine and the closing phenylalanine or tryptophan. D genes are given only for firm matches. Only part of the rows carry a size: once, few, many, or a class if the clone is expanded.

V gene	clone size	J gene	D gene	CDR3 protein	CDR3 DNA
TRBV7-8	.	TRBJ2-1	TRBD2	CASSKARLAGGPNNEQFF	TGTGCCAGCAGCAAAGCACGTCTAGCGGGAGGGCCTAACAATGAGCAGTTCTTC
TRBV6-1	.	TRBJ2-7	.	CASTPHGSYEQYF	TGTGCCAGCACACCCCACGGTTCCTACGAGCAGTACTTC
TRBV11-1	.	TRBJ2-1	TRBD2	CASSLEAGGPDEQFF	TGTGCCAGCAGCTTAGAAGCGGGAGGGCCGGATGAGCAGTTCTTC
TRBV28	once	TRBJ2-3	TRBD1	CASSPRTGGTDTQYF	TGTGCCAGCAGCCCTAGGACAGGGGGCACAGATACGCAGTATTTT
TRBV10-3	.	TRBJ2-7	TRBD1	CAISLKEDRDSYEQYF	TGTGCCATCAGTCTTAAGGAGGACAGGGACTCCTACGAGCAGTACTTC
TRBV18	.	TRBJ2-5	TRBD2	CASSPSSGRSQETQYF	TGTGCCAGCTCACCATCTAGCGGGAGGTCACAAGAGACCCAGTACTTC
TRBV7-9	once	TRBJ2-7	.	CASSFPVSEQYF	TGTGCCAGCAGCTTCCCGGTAAGCGAGCAGTACTTC
TRBV6-5	.	TRBJ2-1	.	CASSLGYSNEQFF	TGTGCCAGCAGTTTGGGCTATTCCAATGAGCAGTTCTTC
TRBV7-2	.	TRBJ1-3	.	CASSLTAGSGNTIYF	TGTGCCAGCAGCTTAACCGCGGGATCCGGAAACACCATATATTTT
TRBV29-1	.	TRBJ2-1	TRBD2	CSAEGVTSGRARNEQFF	TGCAGCGCGGAGGGAGTAACTAGCGGGAGGGCCCGGAATGAGCAGTTCTTC
TRBV19	.	TRBJ2-7	.	CASSPVGQEQYF	TGTGCCAGTAGTCCTGTCGGGCAAGAGCAGTACTTC
TRBV29-1	.	TRBJ1-2	.	CSLRTLEGYTF	TGCAGCCTTCGGACTCTCGAGGGCTACACCTTC
TRBV5-6	.	TRBJ2-7	.	CASSAGSGYEQYF	TGTGCCAGCAGCGCGGGTTCTGGCTACGAGCAGTACTTC
TRBV4-2	.	TRBJ2-7	.	CASSQDRRGYEQYF	TGTGCCAGCAGCCAAGATCGCAGAGGCTACGAGCAGTACTTC
TRBV21-1	.	TRBJ1-5	.	CASSKVEKGKGQPQHF	TGTGCCAGCAGCAAAGTGGAGAAGGGGAAGGGTCAGCCCCAGCATTTT
TRBV14	few	TRBJ1-1	.	CASSREDMNTEAFF	TGTGCCAGCAGCCGAGAGGACATGAACACTGAAGCTTTCTTT
TRBV27	.	TRBJ1-1	TRBD1	CASSYATGPTEAFF	TGTGCCAGCAGTTATGCGACAGGGCCCACTGAAGCTTTCTTT
TRBV2	.	TRBJ2-1	.	CAHSALYNNEQFF	TGTGCCCATTCTGCCCTATATAACAATGAGCAGTTCTTC
TRBV7-9	.	TRBJ2-7	.	CASSLVPADHEQYF	TGTGCCAGCAGCTTAGTTCCGGCGGACCACGAGCAGTACTTC
TRBV2	.	TRBJ2-7	.	CASTESRNRDVGSYEQYF	TGTGCCAGCACCGAGAGCCGGAACCGGGACGTCGGCTCCTACGAGCAGTACTTC
TRBV29-1	.	TRBJ2-3	TRBD2	CSVEAPPAGLAASTDTQYF	TGCAGCGTTGAAGCCCCCCCGGCGGGACTAGCGGCTAGCACAGATACGCAGTATTTT
TRBV14	.	TRBJ2-7	TRBD2	CASSPRTSGVYEQYF	TGTGCCAGCAGCCCAAGGACTAGCGGGGTCTACGAGCAGTACTTC
TRBV7-8	.	TRBJ2-7	.	CASSLSPQRGYEQYF	TGTGCCAGCAGCTTATCCCCCCAGAGGGGCTACGAGCAGTACTTC
TRBV28	.	TRBJ1-1	.	CASSLTVITLLDTEAFF	TGTGCCAGCAGTCTGACAGTTATCACTCTCCTGGACACTGAAGCTTTCTTT
TRBV7-9	.	TRBJ2-6	.	CASSVGTGTKRSGANVLTF	TGTGCCAGCAGCGTGGGGACCGGGACGAAACGCTCTGGGGCCAACGTCCTGACTTTC
TRBV4-1	once	TRBJ1-3	TRBD1	CASSPVGQGATIYF	TGCGCCAGCAGCCCCGTGGGACAGGGAGCCACCATATATTTT
TRBV11-2	.	TRBJ2-7	.	CASSLGGRRISYEQYF	TGTGCCAGCAGCTTAGGGGGTAGGCGGATCTCCTACGAGCAGTACTTC
TRBV27	.	TRBJ1-1	.	CASSGGGDTEAFF	TGTGCCAGCAGTGGGGGAGGGGACACTGAAGCTTTCTTT
TRBV19	few	TRBJ2-7	.	CASRPTRRVDGSYEQYF	TGTGCCAGTAGACCGACAAGGAGGGTTGACGGCTCCTACGAGCAGTACTTC
TRBV18	.	TRBJ2-2	TRBD2	CASSPGTSGRTITGELFF	TGTGCCAGCTCACCCGGGACTAGCGGGAGGACGATCACCGGGGAGCTGTTTTTT
TRBV9	.	TRBJ1-2	.	CASSVRAAVGYGYTF	TGTGCCAGCAGCGTAAGGGCGGCGGTAGGCTATGGCTACACCTTC
TRBV6-5	.	TRBJ1-2	.	CASSYSDNNYGYTF	TGTGCCAGCAGTTACTCGGACAACAACTATGGCTACACCTTC
TRBV30	.	TRBJ2-5	TRBD2	CAWKAGGPETQYF	TGTGCCTGGAAAGCGGGAGGGCCAGAGACCCAGTACTTC
TRBV7-8	once	TRBJ2-7	.	CASSSRLVLYEQYF	TGTGCCAGCAGCAGCCGACTAGTCCTCTACGAGCAGTACTTC
TRBV5-1	.	TRBJ2-7	.	CASSLGQDPYEQYF	TGCGCCAGCAGCTTGGGGCAGGACCCCTACGAGCAGTACTTC
TRBV9	.	TRBJ2-2	.	CASSPLSGRELFF	TGTGCCAGCAGCCCCCTATCCGGCAGGGAGCTGTTTTTT
TRBV11-3	.	TRBJ2-1	.	CASSLLRRGQFF	TGTGCCAGCAGCTTACTTCGGAGGGGGCAGTTCTTC
TRBV6-6	.	TRBJ1-5	.	CASSRTGTLQPQHF	TGTGCCAGCAGTAGAACCGGGACCTTACAGCCCCAGCATTTT
TRBV5-1	once	TRBJ2-7	TRBD2	CASSLEWGGSSEQYF	TGCGCCAGCAGCTTGGAATGGGGGGGATCCTCCGAGCAGTACTTC
TRBV29-1	.	TRBJ2-7	TRBD1	CSVRDRGYEQYF	TGCAGCGTTCGGGACAGGGGGTACGAGCAGTACTTC
TRBV7-2	.	TRBJ1-2	TRBD1	CASSPPRGQGVYGYTF	TGTGCCAGCAGCCCACCCCGCGGACAGGGGGTGTATGGCTACACCTTC
TRBV11-2	.	TRBJ2-5	TRBD2	CASSLDSGLAQETQYF	TGTGCCAGCAGCTTAGATTCGGGACTAGCCCAAGAGACCCAGTACTTC